Below, 6 T cell receptor beta chains from the same sample are listed, as sequenced in a study of shared clonotypes between healthy human individuals. Sequenced by immunoSEQ multiplex PCR; TCRdb stores in-frame clones only, minus some. This table has 2 million or so clones, about 95% appearing once. CD8 cells regarded as naive lacked CD45RO, were positively chosen for CCR7, and omitted terminally differentiated effector memory CD45RA+ cells. The specimen sequenced was naive CD8+ T cells sorted from blood. The receptors were gathered from a man between 18 and 29 years old in good health.

About this clone: The sample has other DNA sequences that encode this CDR3 too. The rearrangement links TRBV5-1 to TRBJ2-1, with D perhaps being TRBD1 or TRBD2 (6 bases each). V was shortened by 4 bases and J by 0 bases, with 14 bases between the two germline ends. The V gene's germline CDR1 is SGHRS and CDR2 YFSETQ. CDR3 size: 16 residues. The chain's CDR3 is CASSLEGGPSYNEQFF. In DNA, the CDR3 is TGCGCCAGCAGCCTCGAGGGGGGACCCTCCTACAATGAGCAGTTCTTC.

This chain joins TRBV25-1 and TRBJ1-1; 7 nucleotides align to TRBD1. V lost 1 base and J lost 2; bases outside the gene matches: 10. Germline V gives CDR1 MGHDK, CDR2 SYGVNS. The CDR3 consists of 17 residues. CDR3 amino acids: CASSEWANRGENTEAFF. Here the CDR3 DNA reads TGTGCCAGCAGTGAATGGGCTAACAGGGGAGAAAACACTGAAGCTTTCTTT.

V gene TRBV28 combines with J gene TRBJ1-3; 9 bases are shared with TRBD1. This CDR3 is 15 amino acids long. Trimming took 5 bases from V and 4 from J; bases not matched to a gene: 6. CDR1 is MDHEN, CDR2 SYDVKM, per germline. In nucleotides, the CDR3 is TGTGCCAGCAGTACCCACAGGGGGCTAGGAAACACCATATATTTT. Its protein product is CASSTHRGLGNTIYF.

CDR3 bases: TGTGCCAGCAGCGTAGCAGGGGGCGCAGAGCCCCAGCATTTT. Protein: CASSVAGGAEPQHF. This sequence joins TRBV9 and TRBJ1-5, with TRBD1 matching over 8 bases. CDR3 length equals 14 residues. V was clipped by 0 bases and J by 8 bases; unmatched bases: 4. The germline gives CDR1 SGDLS, CDR2 YYNGEE.

This clone came up once. This rearrangement joins TRBV29-1 to TRBJ1-2; 7 bases are shared with TRBD1. The trim removed 1 base at V and 6 bases at J, leaving 8 bases unmatched. Germline assignment: CDR1 SQVTM and CDR2 ANQGSEA. CDR3 length: 14 residues. The CDR3 reads CSVEAKGTEDGYTF. The CDR3 DNA reads as TGCAGCGTTGAAGCCAAGGGGACAGAGGATGGCTACACCTTC.

The sample holds a few counts of this clone. This rearrangement joins TRBV5-4 to TRBJ2-5; the match to TRBD1 covers 7 bases. Germline V gene data show CDR1 as SGHNT and CDR2 as YYREEE (reference sequence). With 7 bases clipped from V and 4 bases from J, the junction kept 13 bases outside the gene matches. The CDR3 has 15 amino acids. CDR3 coding DNA: TGTGCCAGCGGACAGGAGTGGGGGCGCAGAGAGACCCAGTACTTC. It codes for CASGQEWGRRETQYF.